The clone carrying this TCR beta chain was recorded at least ten times. What it binds is unknown. For TCR beta, libraries came from iRepertoire HTBI primers and Arm-PCR of CDR3 regions. In TCRdb, the multiplex PCR reads were re-called with MiXCR into one record per CDR3 protein. The sample yields 580,000 or so distinct CDR3 sequences, about 16% seen once. As to time point: newly diagnosed GD, antithyroid drugs for less than 3 months. PBMCs provided the RNA from which the TCR library was made. This specimen belongs to a study of regulatory T cells in long-lasting Graves disease. General study results and limits: Study of thyroid tissue was not done, with only peripheral blood studied.

This sample also appeared in a second study, on T cells in Graves' hyperthyroidism and ophthalmopathy.

The sequencing here drew on peripheral blood mononuclear cells (PBMCs), taken at new diagnosis, from a patient treated with antithyroid drugs. The origin of this receptor is a man aged 18 to 35 with Graves disease.

The CDR3 sequence is CAREPRRTGATTEAFF. The CDR3 nucleotides read TGTGCCAGGGAACCTCGTAGGACAGGGGCGACCACTGAAGCTTTCTTT. This sequence joins TRBV2 and TRBJ1-1, with 9 bases identical to TRBD1. CDR1 and CDR2 from the germline V gene are SNHLY and FYNNEI. The CDR3 extends over 16 amino acids. V was pared by 9 bases and J by 4 bases, with 15 bases of the junction left unmatched.